Detailed here is one T cell receptor beta chain. V was cut by 3 bases and J by 7 bases, with 17 bases left in between. This CDR3 region has 14 residues. Per germline, CDR1 SGHRS and CDR2 YFSETQ. This sample is drawn from a study of blood T cell repertoires in COVID-19. Study-level information: Acute and convalescent COVID-19 specimens originated in the United States, Italy and Spain. PBMCs, B-cell-depleted T cells, or T cells were the source of the cDNA or gDNA that made up the material.

Sequenced by immunoSEQ multiplex PCR; TCRdb stores in-frame clones only, minus some. Of hundreds of thousands of clones detected, roughly nine tenths appear once; the ten largest clones hold around 1.1%. Everyone who took part was roughly 18 to 89 years old, and they came from 24 US areas. The study assigned cohorts using participant-reported clinical history. The TCR comes from a man aged 25-45 years who had recovered from COVID-19. This chain joins TRBV5-1 and TRBJ2-7, with D perhaps TRBD2 (5 bases). The sequencing input was PBMCs or T cells enriched from blood (not recorded which). Here the CDR3 reads CASSSGVGSAEQYF. For the CDR3, the DNA is TGCGCCAGCAGCTCTGGCGTTGGTAGCGCGGAGCAGTACTTC.